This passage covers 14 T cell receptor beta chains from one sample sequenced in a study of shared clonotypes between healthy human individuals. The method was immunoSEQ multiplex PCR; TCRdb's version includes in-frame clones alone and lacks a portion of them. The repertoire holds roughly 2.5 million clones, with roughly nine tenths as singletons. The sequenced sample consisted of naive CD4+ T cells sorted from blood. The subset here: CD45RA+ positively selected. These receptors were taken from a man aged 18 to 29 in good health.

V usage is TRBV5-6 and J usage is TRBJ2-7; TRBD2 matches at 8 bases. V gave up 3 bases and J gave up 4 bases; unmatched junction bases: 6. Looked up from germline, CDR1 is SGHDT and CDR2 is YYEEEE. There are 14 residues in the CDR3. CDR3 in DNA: TGTGCCAGCAGCTGGTCCGGGACTAGGTACGAGCAGTACTTC. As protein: CASSWSGTRYEQYF. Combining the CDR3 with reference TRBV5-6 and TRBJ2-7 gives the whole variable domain DAGVTQSPTHLIKTRGQQVTLRCSPKSGHDTVSWYQQALGQGPQFIFQYYEEEERQRGNFPDRFSGHQFPNYSSELNVNALLLGDSALYLCASSWSGTRYEQYFGPGTRLTVT.

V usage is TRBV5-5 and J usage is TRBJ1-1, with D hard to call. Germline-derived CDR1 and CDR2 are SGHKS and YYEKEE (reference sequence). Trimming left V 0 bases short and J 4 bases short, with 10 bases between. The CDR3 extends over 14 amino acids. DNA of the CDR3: TGTGCCAGCAGCTTGGATCCGGGTGGCACTGAAGCTTTCTTT. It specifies CASSLDPGGTEAFF.

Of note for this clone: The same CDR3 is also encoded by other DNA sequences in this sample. DNA of the CDR3: TGCGCCAGCAGCCAAGATGGGACAGTCTATGGCTACACCTTC. It yields the protein CASSQDGTVYGYTF. This chain connects TRBV4-3 to TRBJ1-2; 7 positions match TRBD1. Unmatched junction bases numbered 2, after V lost 0 bases and J lost 4 bases. CDR1 and CDR2 from the germline V gene are LGHNA and YSLEER. The CDR3 runs to 14 residues.

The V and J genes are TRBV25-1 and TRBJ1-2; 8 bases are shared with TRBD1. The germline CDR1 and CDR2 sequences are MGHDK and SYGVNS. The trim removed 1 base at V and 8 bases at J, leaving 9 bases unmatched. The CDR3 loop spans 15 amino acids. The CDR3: CASSEFGDRSQGYTF. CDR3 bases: TGTGCCAGCAGTGAATTTGGGGACAGGTCTCAGGGCTACACCTTC.

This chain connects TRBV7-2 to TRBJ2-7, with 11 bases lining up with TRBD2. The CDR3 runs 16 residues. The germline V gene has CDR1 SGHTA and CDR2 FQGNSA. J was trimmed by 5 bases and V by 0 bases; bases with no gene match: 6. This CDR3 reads CASSLATSGVGHEQYF. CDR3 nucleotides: TGTGCCAGCAGCTTAGCGACTAGCGGGGTTGGGCACGAGCAGTACTTC. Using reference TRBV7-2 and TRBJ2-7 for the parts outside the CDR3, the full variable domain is GAGVSQSPSNKVTEKGKDVELRCDPISGHTALYWYRQSLGQGLEFLIYFQGNSAPDKSGLPSDRFSAERTGGSVSTLTIQRTQQEDSAVYLCASSLATSGVGHEQYFGPGTRLTVT.

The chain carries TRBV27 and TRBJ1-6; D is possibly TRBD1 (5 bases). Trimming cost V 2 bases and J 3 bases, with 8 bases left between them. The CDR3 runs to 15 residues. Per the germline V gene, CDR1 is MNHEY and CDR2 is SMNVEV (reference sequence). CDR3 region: CASSLQGFYNSPLHF. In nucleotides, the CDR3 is TGTGCCAGCAGTTTACAGGGTTTCTATAATTCACCCCTCCACTTT.

Here the CDR3 DNA reads TGTGCCAGCAGCCCCGACTTCAACTATGGCTACACCTTC. Translating gives CASSPDFNYGYTF. The chain has TRBV5-4 and TRBJ1-2; D unclear. V was clipped by 4 bases and J by 2 bases, with 9 bases between them. This CDR3 comprises 13 residues. Per germline, CDR1 SGHNT and CDR2 YYREEE (reference sequence). Complete variable domain (other parts from reference TRBV5-4 and TRBJ1-2): ETGVTQSPTHLIKTRGQQVTLRCSSQSGHNTVSWYQQALGQGPQFIFQYYREEENGRGNFPPRFSGLQFPNYSSELNVNALELDDSALYLCASSPDFNYGYTFGSGTRLTVV.

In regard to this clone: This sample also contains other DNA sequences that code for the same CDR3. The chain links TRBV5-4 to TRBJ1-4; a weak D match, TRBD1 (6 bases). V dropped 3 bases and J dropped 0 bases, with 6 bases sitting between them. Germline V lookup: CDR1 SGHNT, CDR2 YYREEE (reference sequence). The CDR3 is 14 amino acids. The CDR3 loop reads CASSSGATNEKLFF. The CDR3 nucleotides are TGTGCCAGCAGCTCAGGGGCAACTAATGAAAAACTGTTTTTT.

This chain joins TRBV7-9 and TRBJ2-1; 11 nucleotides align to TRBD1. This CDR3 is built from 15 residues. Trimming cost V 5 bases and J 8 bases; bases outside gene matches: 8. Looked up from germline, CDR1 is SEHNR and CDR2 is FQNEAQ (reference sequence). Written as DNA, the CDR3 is TGTGCCAGCAGCAGCGGGACAGGGGGGCACGATGAGCAGTTCTTC. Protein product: CASSSGTGGHDEQFF.

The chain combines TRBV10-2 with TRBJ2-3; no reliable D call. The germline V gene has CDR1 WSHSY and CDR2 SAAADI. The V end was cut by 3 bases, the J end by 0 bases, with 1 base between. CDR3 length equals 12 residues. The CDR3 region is CASSDSTDTQYF. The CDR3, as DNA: TGCGCCAGCAGTGATAGCACAGATACGCAGTATTTT.

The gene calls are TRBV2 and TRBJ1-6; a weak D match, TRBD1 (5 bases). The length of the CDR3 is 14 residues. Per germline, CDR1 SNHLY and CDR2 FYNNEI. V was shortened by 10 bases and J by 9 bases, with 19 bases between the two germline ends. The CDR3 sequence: CAILNGGLSSPLHF. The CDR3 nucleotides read TGTGCCATCCTAAATGGGGGATTGAGTTCACCCCTCCACTTT.

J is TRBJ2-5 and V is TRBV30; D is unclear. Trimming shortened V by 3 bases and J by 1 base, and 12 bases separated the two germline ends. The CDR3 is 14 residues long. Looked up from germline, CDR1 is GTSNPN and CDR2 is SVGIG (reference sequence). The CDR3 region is CAWSLTATQETQYF. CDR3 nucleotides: TGTGCCTGGAGCCTTACAGCGACCCAAGAGACCCAGTACTTC.

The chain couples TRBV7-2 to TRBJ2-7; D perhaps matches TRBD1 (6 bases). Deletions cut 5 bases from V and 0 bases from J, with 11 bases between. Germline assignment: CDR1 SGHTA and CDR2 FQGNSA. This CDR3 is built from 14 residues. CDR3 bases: TGTGCCAGCAGCAGTGGACAGATCTCCTACGAGCAGTACTTC. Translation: CASSSGQISYEQYF.

The CDR3 protein is CASSETRGRFSSPLHF. The DNA for the CDR3 is TGTGCCAGCAGTGAGACCAGGGGGCGCTTTTCTTCACCCCTCCACTTT. The genes are TRBV2 and TRBJ1-6, with 8 bases fitting TRBD1. Germline V gives CDR1 SNHLY, CDR2 FYNNEI. The CDR3 has 16 amino acids. V gave up 3 bases and J gave up 9 bases; unmatched junction bases: 10.